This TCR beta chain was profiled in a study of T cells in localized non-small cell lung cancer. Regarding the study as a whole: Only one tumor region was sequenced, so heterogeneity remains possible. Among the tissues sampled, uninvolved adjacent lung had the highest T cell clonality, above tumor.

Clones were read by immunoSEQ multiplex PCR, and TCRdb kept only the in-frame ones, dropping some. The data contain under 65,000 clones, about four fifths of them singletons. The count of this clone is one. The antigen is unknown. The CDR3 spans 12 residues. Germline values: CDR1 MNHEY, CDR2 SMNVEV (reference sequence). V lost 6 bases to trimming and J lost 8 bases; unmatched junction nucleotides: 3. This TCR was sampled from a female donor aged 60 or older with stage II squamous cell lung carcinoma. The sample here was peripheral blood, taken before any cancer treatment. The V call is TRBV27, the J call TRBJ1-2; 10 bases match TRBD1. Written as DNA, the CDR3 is TGTGCCAGCAGACCGACAGGGGGCGGCTACACCTTC. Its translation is CASRPTGGGYTF.